This TCR beta chain was identified during a study of T cell responses to AZD1222 COVID-19 vaccine. Study outcomes and limitations: Just a handful of AZD1222 recipients tested seropositive at baseline. Across the whole spike, CD4 TCRs peaked at regions 160-218 and 743-854. Close to half of spike-specific TCRs reportedly recognize unmutated variant regions.

Germline V gives CDR1 MNHEY, CDR2 SVGAGI. The CDR3 has 15 residues. The ends were cut back, 0 bases at V and 1 base at J, with 7 bases in the middle. Using immunoSEQ multiplex PCR, the repertoire was profiled, and TCRdb retains in-frame clones only, with some absent. The sample carries around 96,000 clones, roughly 84% recorded once. A remark on this clone: What it binds is not known.

This receptor was obtained from an adult who received the AZD1222 COVID-19 vaccine. The gene calls are TRBV6-5 and TRBJ1-5; D call uncertain. Sequenced material: peripheral blood, taken 28 days after the second AZD1222 dose. CDR3 in amino acids: CASSYSYQSNQPQHF. The CDR3 DNA reads as TGTGCCAGCAGTTACTCGTACCAAAGCAATCAGCCCCAGCATTTT.